The clone carrying this T cell receptor beta chain was seen repeatedly, ten times or more. Its antigen is unknown. This sample stems from a study of T cells in Graves' hyperthyroidism and ophthalmopathy. Across the whole study: The authors collected peripheral blood at initial diagnosis, before any treatment.

RNA transcripts gave rise to amplified TCR beta CDR3 regions. HTBI primers were employed in a first-round RT-PCR of the TCR CDR3. MiXCR was run by TCRdb on the multiplex PCR reads, yielding one entry per CDR3 protein. Of about 420,000 distinct CDR3 sequences in the sample, less than 20% were seen once. Study observations and caveats: Progression to ophthalmopathy was predicted a median of about 6.6 months early. Peripheral blood also featured most of the thyroid clonotypes expanded above 0.001.

V dropped 4 bases and J dropped 9; count of bases not matched to a gene: 14. The CDR3 runs to 16 residues. Germline values: CDR1 SGHAT, CDR2 FQNNGV. Sample: blood. The rearrangement uses TRBV11-2 and TRBJ2-2; the match to TRBD1 covers 7 bases. This TCR was recovered from a woman aged 18-35 years with Graves' hyperthyroidism. CDR3 coding DNA: TGTGCCAGCAGCTCGGTAACTGGACAGGTTCCACGGGAGCTGTTTTTT. Its translation is CASSSVTGQVPRELFF.